The 10 T cell receptor beta chains in this list originate from one sample, sequenced in a study of cytotoxic CD8 clonotypes in ibrutinib-treated CLL. Profiled with immunoSEQ multiplex PCR; TCRdb holds only in-frame clones, not every one. There are about 310,000 clones in the sample; approximately 80% occur only once, and roughly 7% lies in the top ten. The specimen was PBMCs, collected before ibrutinib treatment. The receptor set was obtained from a human donor with chronic lymphocytic leukemia.

This clone was counted a few times. The chain carries TRBV7-3 and TRBJ1-1; no definite D call. The CDR3 is 16 amino acids. Per germline, CDR1 SGHTA and CDR2 FQGTGA. V dropped 2 bases and J dropped 1 base, with 14 bases sitting between them. Here the CDR3 reads CASSLYPPESNTEAFF. CDR3 nucleotide sequence: TGTGCCAGCAGCTTATACCCCCCGGAGTCGAACACTGAAGCTTTCTTT.

This clone is a singleton in its sample. This chain links TRBV28 with TRBJ1-3, with D possibly being TRBD1 (5 bases). This CDR3 has 17 amino acids. Germline CDR1 MDHEN, CDR2 SYDVKM. The V end lost 3 bases, the J end lost 1 base, and 16 bases lay between the germline ends. This CDR3 reads CASSFGAQTGSGNTIYF. CDR3 sequence (DNA): TGTGCCAGCAGTTTTGGGGCCCAGACGGGGTCTGGAAACACCATATATTTT.

The chain couples TRBV9 to TRBJ1-1, with D tentatively TRBD1 (5 bases). The CDR3 runs to 14 residues. The germline V and J ends were trimmed by 4 bases and 4 bases, with 14 bases remaining between them. Per the germline V gene, CDR1 is SGDLS and CDR2 is YYNGEE. The CDR3 coding sequence is TGTGCCAGCAGCCTCCAGGGTGTGGGCACTGAAGCTTTCTTT. It codes for CASSLQGVGTEAFF.

The CDR3, as DNA: TGTGCCAGCTCACTAGAAAGGATAGCTTTCTTT. As protein: CASSLERIAFF. The chain employs TRBV18 and TRBJ1-1; no clear D gene. Trimming took 4 bases from V and 10 from J, leaving 10 bases between them. The CDR3 runs 11 residues. Germline V gene lookup returns CDR1 KGHSH and CDR2 LQKENI.

This sequence joins TRBV11-2 and TRBJ2-1; D unresolved. The germline V gene encodes CDR1 SGHAT and CDR2 FQNNGV. The CDR3 has 12 amino acids. The ends were cut back, 1 base at V and 4 bases at J, with 2 bases in the middle. The CDR3 region has the DNA TGTGCCAGCAGCTTAGTTTACAATGAGCAGTTCTTC. Protein: CASSLVYNEQFF. The variable domain in full, with the rest retrieved from reference TRBV11-2 and TRBJ2-1, is EAGVAQSPRYKIIEKRQSVAFWCNPISGHATLYWYQQILGQGPKLLIQFQNNGVVDDSQLPKDRFSAERLKGVDSTLKIQPAKLEDSAVYLCASSLVYNEQFFGPGTRLTVL.

This chain joins TRBV30 and TRBJ2-2, with TRBD1 matching 7 bases. The CDR3 is 16 residues long. Trimming cost V 3 bases and J 5 bases; bases outside gene matches: 12. CDR1 GTSNPN and CDR2 SVGIG come from the germline V gene (reference sequence). The CDR3 nucleotides are TGTGCCTGGAGAGAACCCTACAGGGGAAGTACCGGGGAGCTGTTTTTT. This codes for CAWREPYRGSTGELFF.

This chain connects TRBV6-5 to TRBJ1-2, with D tentatively TRBD1 (5 bases). This CDR3 is 14 amino acids long. V lost 5 bases to trimming and J lost 5 bases, with 15 bases between them. CDR1 and CDR2 (germline): MNHEY, SVGAGI. CDR3: CASSRGEGLYGYTF. CDR3 in DNA: TGTGCCAGCAGTCGAGGGGAGGGTCTATATGGCTACACCTTC.

The chain joins TRBV11-3 to TRBJ2-5; a possible D gene is TRBD2 (5 bases). V lost 5 bases to trimming and J lost 1 base, with 11 bases between them. Germline CDR1 and CDR2: SGHNT and YENEEA. The length of the CDR3 is 14 residues. The CDR3 reads CASSPSRGQETQYF. The CDR3 DNA follows: TGTGCCAGCAGCCCGTCACGGGGCCAAGAGACCCAGTACTTC.

V and J are TRBV4-3 and TRBJ2-3, with a possible D match to TRBD2 (6 bases). The CDR3 runs 16 residues. In germline, CDR1 is LGHNA, CDR2 YSLEER. Trimming removed 0 bases at V and 3 bases at J, with 13 bases between. CDR3 nucleotides: TGCGCCAGCAGCCAAGAAGGGATAGCGGTTACAGATACGCAGTATTTT. Its protein is CASSQEGIAVTDTQYF.

The V call is TRBV5-6, the J call TRBJ2-7; 8 nucleotides align to TRBD1. The V segment lost 4 bases and the J segment 3 bases; nucleotides outside the gene matches: 9. Germline V gene data show CDR1 as SGHDT and CDR2 as YYEEEE. The CDR3 extends over 15 amino acids. As DNA, the CDR3 is TGTGCCAGCAGCAGCCAGGGGGCTGGAGACTACGAGCAGTACTTC. Translating it yields CASSSQGAGDYEQYF.